The text below deals with one TCR beta chain. At least ten counts were recorded for this clonotype. The antigen it binds to is not known. Base qualities were left out, and no much larger clone turns up one base away. The data were taken from a study of T cells in Graves' hyperthyroidism and ophthalmopathy (dated 2019 in TCRdb). Regarding the study in general: Peripheral blood was collected at initial diagnosis, before any treatment. A discovery cohort of about 96 patients, about 44 with Graves' ophthalmopathy and roughly 59 with stable Graves' hyperthyroidism, was used to find distinguishing TCR V-J signatures. Prospective prediction of ophthalmopathy was tested in an independent validation cohort of fewer than 20 hyperthyroidism patients and around 16 patients who later progressed to ophthalmopathy. The roughly 100 discovery patients were randomly split 7:3 into training and test sets. In over five Graves' hyperthyroidism patients, the study also compared T-cell repertoires from thyroid tissue with T-cell repertoires from blood. After blood sampling, hyperthyroidism patients were treated with methimazole at a starting dose of 30 mg daily, and ophthalmopathy patients were treated with high-dose intravenous methylprednisolone. TCR Vbeta CDR3 sequencing of some 140 peripheral blood samples (43 ophthalmopathy, over 70 hyperthyroidism and roughly 17 progressor patients) is reported in the paper.

From its cysteine to its phenylalanine, the CDR3 spans 15 amino acids. Kept here is only the CDR3 DNA, which spans 45 bases and is read in frame from base 1. CDR1 MNHEY and CDR2 SMNVEV were looked up in the germline V gene (reference sequence). The junction shows trimming of 4 bases on V and 6 bases on J, plus 19 bases between the germline ends. General findings and caveats noted by the study authors: In validation, the model predicted progression to ophthalmopathy a median of roughly 6.5 months before onset, with over 55% sensitivity and about 72% specificity. No statistical method was used to set the sample size in advance, and investigators knew the group allocation. Most expanded thyroid clonotypes (frequency above 0.001) were also found in blood, which suggests that blood repertoires may mirror thyroid immune responses. In cross-validation, a model built on a 13 V-J signature told ophthalmopathy apart from stable hyperthyroidism with approximately 91% sensitivity and approximately 84% specificity, and in testing the same model reached 80%/75%.

The TCR beta CDR3 regions were amplified from RNA transcripts. The TCR CDR3 was subjected to a first round of RT-PCR using the HTBI primer set and the Qiagen OneStep RT-PCR kit. A second multiplex PCR round built the libraries, followed by size selection and purification. Libraries were sequenced paired-end with 100 bp reads on an Illumina HiSeq2000. For the original study's pipeline: SOAPnuke was used to process the raw data, throwing out any read that contained adapters or uncalled bases, had a mean Phred below 15, or lacked an exact constant-primer or identifier match. COPE v1.2.5 was used to merge high-quality paired reads, and clonotypes were defined as unique nucleotide sequences. Clonotypes were aligned to IMGT TRBV, TRBD and TRBJ reference segments using MiTCR v1.1. Only V-J combinations with frequency above 0.0001, covering 99.2% of repertoires, were analysed. The TCS score was defined as the ratio of F50 (clonal expansion) to E x V (chaos), calculated using BLOSUM62-based TCRdist between CDR3 peptides within each V-J. Welch's t-statistics and random forest reduced 514 V-J features to roughly 13, which were used in a naive Bayes classifier (R e1071). TCRdb's own reprocessing of the public reads used fastp at Q25 and MiXCR and kept productive beta chains. Every distinct CDR3 protein forms one entry, paired with its most common genes and DNA. None of the V and J calls come from the authors' own analysis; TCRdb made them. The sample table records about 400,000 distinct CDR3 sequences; approximately 14% of these occur just once. Roughly 13% of the sample comes from the top ten.

A patient counted as having stable Graves' hyperthyroidism if no progression to ophthalmopathy occurred over 18 months of follow-up. The hyperthyroidism patients were between 18 and 65 years old and newly diagnosed, with a disease duration of less than 2 months. The study excluded patients with uncontrolled infections, other autoimmune diseases, pregnancy or lactation. Clinical symptoms, serum thyroxine and TRAb, thyroid ultrasound, and orbital computed tomography formed the basis for the diagnoses. PBMCs were isolated from 7.5 to 10 ml of fresh peripheral blood by Ficoll-Paque density gradient centrifugation. Total RNA was extracted with Trizol reagent, and quality was checked on an Agilent 2100 Bioanalyzer.

The receptor was derived from a woman between 18 and 29 years old with Graves' hyperthyroidism. Material for sequencing was blood. The chain employs TRBV27 and TRBJ2-7, with a tentative D gene TRBD2 over 6 matching bases. The DNA sequence is as follows: TGTGCCAGCAGTTCCGGACTAATAAAGGCCCGCGAGCAGTACTTC. This encodes CASSSGLIKAREQYF.